Listed below are T cell receptor beta chains from one sample, sequenced in a study of early T cells in non-severe SARS-CoV-2 infection. TCRdb reanalysed the 5' RACE reads using MiXCR and keeps one entry per CDR3 protein. The repertoire holds about 58,000 distinct CDR3 sequences, with about 12% as singletons. Sequenced: whole blood. The receptors were gathered from an adult who was a healthcare worker with PCR-confirmed SARS-CoV-2 infection or an uninfected control (not recorded which). Each CDR3 is given with its conserved first and last residue. The D gene is left open where the match is weak. Clone size is given for some rows only: seen once, a few or many times, or a class if the clone is expanded.

TRBV5-1,TRBD2,TRBJ2-7,16,NA,CASPNLTSAISYEQYF,TGCGCCAGCCCCAACCTAACTAGCGCCATCTCCTACGAGCAGTACTTC
TRBV7-9,NA,TRBJ1-3,14,NA,CASSWAGSGNTIYF,TGTGCCAGCAGCTGGGCAGGCTCTGGAAACACCATATATTTT
TRBV30,TRBD1,TRBJ2-7,13,few,CAVAPDRAYEQYF,TGTGCCGTCGCCCCGGACAGGGCCTACGAGCAGTACTTC
TRBV6-2/TRBV6-3,NA,TRBJ1-1,12,many,CASSSGGPKAFF,TGTGCCAGCAGTTCGGGGGGCCCGAAAGCTTTCTTT
TRBV29-1,NA,TRBJ1-1,10,many,CSTHENEAFF,TGCAGCACTCACGAGAATGAAGCTTTCTTT
TRBV9,NA,TRBJ2-1,16,many,CASSVDPTPTYNEQFF,TGTGCCAGCAGCGTAGACCCCACCCCTACTTACAATGAGCAGTTCTTC
TRBV4-2,TRBD1,TRBJ1-5,16,NA,CASSQVVGGVGQPQHF,TGTGCCAGCAGCCAAGTAGTAGGGGGCGTAGGACAGCCCCAGCATTTT
TRBV12-3/TRBV12-4,NA,TRBJ2-1,13,NA,CASSLHPRDEQFF,TGTGCCAGCAGTTTACACCCAAGGGATGAGCAGTTCTTC
TRBV24-1,TRBD2,TRBJ2-1,18,few,CATSGAGGGRVPYNEQFF,TGTGCCACCAGTGGCGCGGGGGGCGGGAGAGTTCCCTACAATGAGCAGTTCTTC
TRBV4-1,NA,TRBJ2-5,15,many,CASSQDEGIRETQYF,TGCGCCAGCAGCCAAGATGAAGGGATTCGAGAGACCCAGTACTTC
TRBV29-1,TRBD1,TRBJ2-4,12,few,CSGTTGENIQYF,TGCAGCGGCACGACAGGGGAAAACATTCAGTACTTC
TRBV7-9,NA,TRBJ2-1,15,NA,CASSLGRTDYNEQFF,TGTGCCAGCAGCTTAGGACGGACGGACTACAATGAGCAGTTCTTC
TRBV28,NA,TRBJ1-2,15,NA,CASSLGGHRNYGYTF,TGTGCCAGCAGTCTGGGGGGACACCGCAACTATGGCTACACCTTC
TRBV7-2,NA,TRBJ2-5,13,many,CASSLSLEKTQYF,TGTGCCAGCAGCTTATCCCTCGAGAAGACCCAGTACTTC
TRBV9,NA,TRBJ2-1,18,few,CASSPGGGGPNSYNEQFF,TGTGCCAGCAGCCCGGGTGGTGGGGGTCCCAACTCCTACAATGAGCAGTTCTTC
TRBV5-1,TRBD2,TRBJ2-3,17,many,CASLPPSGGESTDTQYF,TGCGCCAGCCTCCCCCCTAGCGGGGGGGAAAGCACAGATACGCAGTATTTT
TRBV29-1,NA,TRBJ2-5,13,many,CSVERGVGETQYF,TGCAGCGTTGAAAGGGGGGTTGGAGAGACCCAGTACTTC
TRBV10-1,NA,TRBJ1-1,13,many,CASSESPFSEAFF,TGCGCCAGCAGTGAGTCGCCGTTCTCTGAAGCTTTCTTT
TRBV5-6,NA,TRBJ2-1,14,few,CASSVGTSYNEQFF,TGTGCCAGCAGCGTAGGGACATCGTACAATGAGCAGTTCTTC
TRBV29-1,NA,TRBJ2-5,13,few,CSVTGAAAETQYF,TGCAGCGTGACGGGAGCCGCAGCTGAGACCCAGTACTTC
TRBV18,NA,TRBJ2-5,16,many,CASSPPTSRGDETQYF,TGTGCCAGCTCACCCCCCACAAGCAGGGGAGACGAGACCCAGTACTTC
TRBV7-9,NA,TRBJ2-2,15,NA,CASSRLGVNTGELFF,TGTGCCAGCAGCCGCTTGGGGGTAAACACCGGGGAGCTGTTTTTT
TRBV15,TRBD1,TRBJ1-1,12,NA,CATSPRTGGAFF,TGTGCCACCAGTCCTAGGACAGGGGGAGCTTTCTTT
TRBV10-2,NA,TRBJ1-2,12,many,CASSEGYGGYTF,TGCGCCAGCAGTGAAGGCTACGGGGGCTACACCTTC
TRBV4-1,TRBD2,TRBJ2-1,17,few,CASSQDRRGEGINEQFF,TGCGCCAGCAGCCAAGATAGACGGGGGGAGGGGATCAATGAGCAGTTCTTC
TRBV14,NA,TRBJ2-5,15,many,CASSQEYRLGATQYF,TGTGCCAGCAGCCAAGAATATCGACTAGGGGCGACCCAGTACTTC
TRBV29-1,TRBD1,TRBJ2-1,13,NA,CSVEAGTGNEQFF,TGCAGCGTTGAAGCTGGGACAGGTAATGAGCAGTTCTTC
TRBV11-2,TRBD2,TRBJ2-1,15,NA,CASSLTSGSHNEQFF,TGTGCCAGCAGCCTGACTAGCGGGAGCCACAATGAGCAGTTCTTC
TRBV11-2,TRBD1,TRBJ1-5,16,many,CASSLLSTGGNQPQHF,TGTGCCAGCAGCTTACTCTCTACAGGGGGGAATCAGCCCCAGCATTTT
TRBV27,NA,TRBJ2-1,13,NA,CASSFPEGGEQFF,TGTGCCAGCAGTTTCCCGGAGGGCGGTGAGCAGTTCTTC
TRBV29-1,NA,TRBJ2-7,11,many,CSVAEAYEQYF,TGCAGCGTCGCCGAGGCGTACGAGCAGTACTTC
TRBV15,NA,TRBJ2-7,15,few,CATSRDRAGMGEQYF,TGTGCCACCAGCAGAGATCGGGCAGGGATGGGCGAGCAGTACTTC
TRBV15,NA,TRBJ2-1,15,NA,CATSREGGSYNEQFF,TGTGCCACCAGCAGAGAAGGGGGCTCCTACAATGAGCAGTTCTTC
TRBV29-1,TRBD2,TRBJ2-5,12,NA,CSVKSGRETQYF,TGCAGCGTCAAATCCGGGAGGGAGACCCAGTACTTC
TRBV5-5,NA,TRBJ2-5,15,many,CASSLATGTQETQYF,TGTGCCAGCAGCTTGGCCACCGGGACTCAAGAGACCCAGTACTTC
TRBV20-1,NA,TRBJ2-7,14,few,CSARGTQGSYEQYF,TGCAGTGCTAGAGGAACACAGGGATCCTACGAGCAGTACTTC
TRBV18,NA,TRBJ1-1,15,NA,CASSPPWGQNTEAFF,TGTGCCAGCTCACCACCGTGGGGACAGAACACTGAAGCTTTCTTT
TRBV7-3,TRBD2,TRBJ2-1,16,NA,CASSSVAGPPYNEQFF,TGTGCCAGCAGCTCCGTAGCGGGACCCCCCTACAATGAGCAGTTCTTC
TRBV29-1,TRBD1,TRBJ2-3,11,few,CSVPDRGTQYF,TGCAGCGTCCCCGACAGGGGGACGCAGTATTTT
TRBV5-5,NA,TRBJ1-2,12,many,CASSLDRDGYTF,TGTGCCAGCAGCTTGGACAGGGATGGCTACACCTTC
TRBV2,TRBD1,TRBJ2-7,14,few,CASSLDRGYHEQYF,TGTGCCAGCAGTTTGGACAGGGGGTACCACGAGCAGTACTTC
TRBV3-1,NA,TRBJ2-6,16,many,CASSRSLRSGANVLTF,TGTGCCAGCAGCCGAAGTCTTCGCTCTGGGGCCAACGTCCTGACTTTC
TRBV7-3,NA,TRBJ2-1,14,many,CASSPNGLDNEQFF,TGTGCCAGCAGCCCTAACGGCCTCGACAATGAGCAGTTCTTC
TRBV7-9,NA,TRBJ1-1,13,many,CASSLNQNTEAFF,TGTGCCAGCAGCTTAAACCAGAACACTGAAGCTTTCTTT
TRBV5-1,NA,TRBJ2-7,14,few,CASSSGLGSYEQYF,TGCGCCAGCAGCTCGGGCCTCGGCTCCTACGAGCAGTACTTC
TRBV29-1,TRBD2,TRBJ2-2,13,many,CSVDLAGAGELFF,TGCAGCGTCGACCTAGCGGGAGCCGGGGAGCTGTTTTTT
TRBV9,TRBD2,TRBJ2-1,16,once,CASSVKGTSGYNEQFF,TGTGCCAGCAGCGTAAAGGGGACTAGCGGCTACAATGAGCAGTTCTTC
TRBV28,TRBD2,TRBJ2-1,14,NA,CASRGRARNVEQFF,TGTGCCAGCAGAGGGAGGGCGCGTAATGTTGAGCAGTTCTTC
TRBV7-3,NA,TRBJ2-3,14,NA,CASSSIFSTDTQYF,TGTGCCAGCAGCTCAATATTTAGCACAGATACGCAGTATTTT
TRBV28,NA,TRBJ1-1,14,NA,CASSFWGRNTEAFF,TGTGCCAGCAGTTTTTGGGGCCGAAACACTGAAGCTTTCTTT
TRBV19,NA,TRBJ2-3,10,many,CASSRDFMYF,TGTGCCAGTAGCCGGGACTTTATGTATTTT
TRBV5-1,TRBD2,TRBJ2-5,15,many,CASSPPLAGEETQYF,TGCGCCAGCAGTCCCCCCTTAGCGGGGGAAGAGACCCAGTACTTC
TRBV23-1,NA,TRBJ2-1,15,NA,CASRPGRGSYNEQFF,TGCGCCAGCAGACCGGGACGGGGCTCCTACAATGAGCAGTTCTTC